These 32 T cell receptor beta chains were sequenced from one sample in a study of technical replicates of blood from a few donors (dated by TCRdb to 2017 to 2019). The receptor library was made with the immunoSEQ multiplex PCR assay. Entries here come from immuneACCESS through TCRdb and include only in-frame sequences with V and J called. Some clones fail to appear in such tables; in the studies checked, an unresolved V gene covers under half of the shortfall, and the cause of the remainder is unknown. Present in this sample are about 66,000 clones, roughly 97% of which were seen just once. 0.2% to 0.3% of the sample is in the top ten clones. Sequenced sample: T cells isolated from PBMCs. These receptors came from a human donor in good health.

The V gene is TRBV7-9, the J gene TRBJ2-5, with 7 bases aligning to TRBD2. Per germline, CDR1 SEHNR and CDR2 FQNEAQ (reference sequence). CDR3 length: 14 residues. The ends lost 5 bases at V and 2 bases at J; junction bases unmatched: 5. The CDR3 spells CASSRRGGQETQYF. Here the CDR3 DNA reads TGTGCCAGCAGCAGAAGGGGAGGGCAAGAGACCCAGTACTTC.

This chain links TRBV2 with TRBJ2-3, with TRBD2 identical over 11 bases. The CDR3 totals 15 residues. V shed 6 bases and J 1 base; nucleotides not matched to a gene: 3. CDR1 is SNHLY and CDR2 is FYNNEI in the germline V gene. The CDR3: CASRVAGGRTDTQYF. Written as DNA, the CDR3 is TGTGCCAGCAGGGTAGCGGGAGGGCGCACAGATACGCAGTATTTT. Together with reference TRBV2 and TRBJ2-3, the CDR3 gives the full variable domain: EPEVTQTPSHQVTQMGQEVILRCVPISNHLYFYWYRQILGQKVEFLVSFYNNEISEKSEIFDDQFSVERPDGSNFTLKIRSTKLEDSAMYFCASRVAGGRTDTQYFGPGTRLTVL.

V gene TRBV9 combines with J gene TRBJ1-2; no firm D call. Between the trimmed V and J ends, which lost 0 bases and 4 bases, there was a span of 10 bases. This CDR3 contains 14 residues. Germline V gene data show CDR1 as SGDLS and CDR2 as YYNGEE. CDR3 nucleotides: TGTGCCAGCAGCGTAGGTTCAGGAAGCTATGGCTACACCTTC. Amino acids: CASSVGSGSYGYTF.

The V call is TRBV27, the J call TRBJ1-1, with D perhaps TRBD1 (5 bases). CDR3 length: 14 residues. Trimming stripped 4 bases from V and 3 bases from J, with 12 bases between. Per germline, CDR1 MNHEY and CDR2 SMNVEV (reference sequence). CDR3 protein: CASSWGPGYTEAFF. CDR3 nucleotides: TGTGCCAGCAGTTGGGGCCCTGGGTACACTGAAGCTTTCTTT.

This chain connects TRBV4-3 to TRBJ1-1; D not certain. This CDR3 comprises 14 residues. Looked up from germline, CDR1 is LGHNA and CDR2 is YSLEER. V shed 1 base and J shed 0 bases, with 6 bases lying between them. CDR3 bases: TGCGCCAGCAGCCAAGCAGGAATGAACACTGAAGCTTTCTTT. Residues: CASSQAGMNTEAFF.

This sequence joins TRBV30 and TRBJ2-1, with 8 bases matching TRBD2. The junction had 2 bases not matched to a gene; V was cut back by 4 bases and J by 0 bases. The germline V gene encodes CDR1 GTSNPN and CDR2 SVGIG (reference sequence). The CDR3 has 14 amino acids. The CDR3 nucleotides read TGTGCCTGGAAAAGCGGGAGCTCCTACAATGAGCAGTTCTTC. Translating it yields CAWKSGSSYNEQFF. Variable domain in full (rest from reference TRBV30 and TRBJ2-1): SQTIHQWPATLVQPVGSPLSLECTVEGTSNPNLYWYRQAAGRGLQLLFYSVGIGQISSEVPQNLSASRPQDRQFILSSKKLLLSDSGFYLCAWKSGSSYNEQFFGPGTRLTVL.

The chain combines TRBV4-2 with TRBJ2-1; 13 bases match TRBD2. The CDR3 runs to 15 residues. Germline V gene sequence: CDR1 LGHNA, CDR2 YNFKEQ. The junction had 4 bases not matched to a gene; V was cut back by 5 bases and J by 6 bases. Here the CDR3 reads CASSSTSGRANEQFF. The CDR3 coding sequence is TGTGCCAGCAGCTCTACTAGCGGGAGGGCCAATGAGCAGTTCTTC.

The chain employs TRBV28 and TRBJ1-2; TRBD1 might be the D (5 bases). Germline-derived CDR1 and CDR2 are MDHEN and SYDVKM. The CDR3 is 12 amino acids. V was cut by 8 bases and J by 4 bases, with 11 bases left in between. CDR3 loop: CASGGVSYGYTF. In nucleotides, the CDR3 is TGTGCCAGCGGAGGGGTGTCCTATGGCTACACCTTC.

The chain is built from TRBV11-3 and TRBJ1-3; D gene ambiguous. This CDR3 has 15 residues. V lost 2 bases and J lost 11, with 19 bases in between. Germline values: CDR1 SGHNT, CDR2 YENEEA. The CDR3 DNA follows: TGTGCCAGCAGCTTAAATTTTATCTTCGGTTCACCCATATATTTT. Residues: CASSLNFIFGSPIYF.

This clone was seen a single time. The gene calls are TRBV4-3 and TRBJ2-3; D unclear. This CDR3 comprises 16 residues. V shed 2 bases and J shed 6 bases, with 18 bases lying between them. Per the germline V gene, CDR1 is LGHNA and CDR2 is YSLEER. Written as DNA, the CDR3 is TGCGCCAGCAGCCAATCGGTTGGTTTGCCCATGGATACGCAGTATTTT. This codes for CASSQSVGLPMDTQYF.

This chain joins TRBV19 and TRBJ2-2; TRBD2 might be the D (5 bases). V lost 6 bases and J lost 4, with 15 bases in between. The CDR3 sequence is 15 residues long. In germline, CDR1 is LNHDA, CDR2 SQIVND (reference sequence). The CDR3 reads CASSPPGIVTGELFF. DNA for the CDR3: TGTGCCAGTAGCCCTCCCGGGATCGTCACCGGGGAGCTGTTTTTT.

This clone was counted a single time. V is TRBV10-3 and J is TRBJ2-7; D ambiguous. V lost 9 bases to trimming and J lost 3 bases, with 12 bases between them. This CDR3 comprises 12 residues. In germline, CDR1 is ENHRY, CDR2 SYGVKD. The CDR3 region has the DNA TGTGCCATTCGATCCTATGACTACGAGCAGTACTTC. Amino acid sequence: CAIRSYDYEQYF.

In this sample, this clone turned up once. The J gene is TRBJ1-2, the V gene TRBV19; unclear D gene. This CDR3 has 17 amino acids. V lost 4 bases, J lost 1 base, and 19 bases lay in between. Germline assignment: CDR1 LNHDA and CDR2 SQIVND (reference sequence). The CDR3 loop reads CASSSLSMRGINYGYTF. CDR3 DNA sequence: TGTGCCAGTAGTAGCCTATCTATGCGGGGAATTAACTATGGCTACACCTTC.

The chain links TRBV15 to TRBJ2-1, with D unresolved. Germline lookup yields CDR1 LNHNV and CDR2 YYDKDF (reference sequence). Trimming stripped 3 bases from V and 7 bases from J, with 16 bases between. The CDR3 has 15 residues. The CDR3 DNA reads as TGTGCCACCAGCAGGGCCCGATGGCTAGTGAATGAGCAGTTCTTC. Translated, it gives CATSRARWLVNEQFF.

The chain joins TRBV27 to TRBJ1-2; TRBD1 is a possible D gene (6 bases). The CDR3 runs to 14 residues. V shed 1 base and J shed 6 bases, with 12 bases lying between them. In germline, CDR1 is MNHEY, CDR2 SMNVEV (reference sequence). The CDR3 protein is CASSLYTGSDGYTF. The DNA for the CDR3 is TGTGCCAGCAGTTTATACACAGGGAGCGATGGCTACACCTTC.

The chain has TRBV6-5 and TRBJ2-5; 7 bases agree with TRBD1. The trim removed 8 bases at V and 5 bases at J, leaving 8 bases unmatched. Germline values: CDR1 MNHEY, CDR2 SVGAGI. The CDR3 covers 13 residues. This CDR3 reads CASRSTGLETQYF. In DNA form, the CDR3 reads TGTGCCAGCCGGTCGACAGGGTTGGAGACCCAGTACTTC.

A single count supports this clone. The chain carries TRBV7-6 and TRBJ1-5; a weak D match, TRBD1 (6 bases). This CDR3 has 16 amino acids. Germline CDR1 SGHVS, CDR2 FNYEAQ. Trimming shortened V by 5 bases and J by 3 bases, and 17 bases separated the two germline ends. The CDR3 loop is CASSLRARGNNQPQHF. The CDR3 DNA reads as TGTGCCAGCAGCCTACGAGCCAGGGGTAACAATCAGCCCCAGCATTTT.

The chain employs TRBV29-1 and TRBJ2-1; 7 bases are a match to TRBD1. The ends lost 7 bases at V and 3 bases at J; junction bases unmatched: 9. The germline CDR1 and CDR2 sequences are SQVTM and ANQGSEA. CDR3 size: 14 residues. CDR3 residues: CSGATRDSYNEQFF. Here the CDR3 DNA reads TGCAGCGGTGCGACCAGGGACAGCTACAATGAGCAGTTCTTC.

The V call is TRBV2, the J call TRBJ2-5, with TRBD1 matching 10 bases. Losses at the gene ends were 4 bases for V and 4 bases for J; bases not matched to a gene: 9. CDR3 size: 16 residues. Germline V gives CDR1 SNHLY, CDR2 FYNNEI. The CDR3 region has the DNA TGTGCCAGCAGTGTCCGGGACAGGGGTTGGTTAGAGACCCAGTACTTC. Its translation is CASSVRDRGWLETQYF.

This sequence joins TRBV5-1 and TRBJ1-4; 7 nucleotides agree with TRBD1. The CDR3 contains 16 residues. CDR1 is SGHRS, CDR2 YFSETQ, per germline. Trimming took 0 bases from V and 4 from J; bases not matched to a gene: 6. CDR3 in amino acids: CASSLGDSLVNEKLFF. DNA of the CDR3: TGCGCCAGCAGCTTGGGGGACAGTCTCGTTAATGAAAAACTGTTTTTT.

In this sample, this clone turned up once. The chain links TRBV27 to TRBJ2-2; 12 bases line up with TRBD1. Germline loops: CDR1 MNHEY, CDR2 SMNVEV (reference sequence). Trimming at V came to 6 bases and at J to 4 bases, leaving 6 bases not matched to a gene. This CDR3 region has 16 residues. This chain's CDR3 is CASRRGTGGITGELFF. CDR3 DNA sequence: TGTGCCAGCAGGCGCGGGACAGGGGGCATCACCGGGGAGCTGTTTTTT.

The chain carries TRBV7-3 and TRBJ2-2; 11 nucleotides line up with TRBD2. The CDR3 totals 15 residues. V trimming: 3 bases; J trimming: 4 bases; junction bases outside the gene matches: 1. Germline V lookup: CDR1 SGHTA, CDR2 FQGTGA. The CDR3 sequence is CASSLGLAVTGELFF. The CDR3 nucleotides are TGTGCCAGCAGCTTGGGACTAGCGGTCACCGGGGAGCTGTTTTTT.

The V gene is TRBV7-9, the J gene TRBJ2-5; D uncertain. Germline V gives CDR1 SEHNR, CDR2 FQNEAQ (reference sequence). The CDR3 consists of 12 residues. Trimming stripped 1 base from V and 5 bases from J, with 5 bases between. CDR3 sequence reads: CASSLESETQYF. The CDR3 DNA reads TGTGCCAGCAGCTTAGAGAGCGAGACCCAGTACTTC.

The chain combines TRBV30 with TRBJ2-2; D might be TRBD1 (5 bases). The V end lost 4 bases, the J end lost 1 base, and 13 bases lay between the germline ends. Germline CDR1 reads GTSNPN; CDR2 reads SVGIG (reference sequence). The CDR3 extends over 15 amino acids. The CDR3 sequence is CAWIMDTRNTGELFF. In nucleotides, the CDR3 is TGTGCCTGGATAATGGACACCAGGAACACCGGGGAGCTGTTTTTT.

J is TRBJ1-1 and V is TRBV18; 10 bases agree with TRBD1. Germline loops: CDR1 KGHSH, CDR2 LQKENI. The CDR3 has 13 amino acids. V shed 5 bases and J 5 bases; nucleotides not matched to a gene: 2. The CDR3 DNA reads TGTGCCAGCTCAGACAGGGGGCCTACTGAAGCTTTCTTT. Its protein is CASSDRGPTEAFF.

The chain carries TRBV19 and TRBJ2-7; no clear D. CDR1 LNHDA and CDR2 SQIVND come from the germline V gene (reference sequence). The CDR3 consists of 14 residues. Trimming removed 0 bases from V and 3 bases from J, with 9 bases in between. This chain's CDR3 is CASSIDLEVYEQYF. The CDR3 DNA follows: TGTGCCAGTAGTATAGATCTAGAGGTCTACGAGCAGTACTTC.

The chain is built from TRBV5-4 and TRBJ2-3; TRBD1 aligns across 8 bases. The germline V gene encodes CDR1 SGHNT and CDR2 YYREEE (reference sequence). The CDR3 has 13 amino acids. V shed 5 bases, J shed 1 base, and the junction held 0 bases outside the gene matches. The CDR3 nucleotides read TGTGCCAGCAGGACAGGGGGCACAGATACGCAGTATTTT. It is translated as CASRTGGTDTQYF.

The chain's CDR3 is CSARDSLRQFF. The CDR3 DNA sequence: TGCAGTGCTAGAGATTCCCTCCGGCAGTTCTTC. V gene TRBV20-1 combines with J gene TRBJ2-1; no definite D call. Trimming took 0 bases from V and 12 from J, leaving 9 bases between them. CDR1 and CDR2 (germline): DFQATT, SNEGSKA (reference sequence). The CDR3 sequence is 11 residues long.

The V gene is TRBV30, the J gene TRBJ1-2; D gene uncertain. Germline values: CDR1 GTSNPN, CDR2 SVGIG (reference sequence). Trimming removed 0 bases from V and 6 bases from J, with 11 bases in between. This CDR3 is built from 13 residues. CDR3 in DNA: TGTGCCTGGAGTGTCGCCCGGGAGAATGGCTACACCTTC. Protein: CAWSVARENGYTF.

The chain links TRBV18 to TRBJ1-4, with unresolved D. V dropped 4 bases and J dropped 2 bases, with 11 bases sitting between them. The CDR3 covers 15 residues. Germline V gene sequence: CDR1 KGHSH, CDR2 LQKENI. The CDR3 DNA reads TGTGCCAGCTCACTAAACATCGCCACTAATGAAAAACTGTTTTTT. Translating gives CASSLNIATNEKLFF. The variable domain in full, with the rest retrieved from reference TRBV18 and TRBJ1-4, is NAGVMQNPRHLVRRRGQEARLRCSPMKGHSHVYWYRQLPEEGLKFMVYLQKENIIDESGMPKERFSAEFPKEGPSILRIQQVVRGDSAAYFCASSLNIATNEKLFFGSGTQLSVL.

The chain has TRBV4-1 and TRBJ2-7; 8 nucleotides match TRBD2. The CDR3 totals 17 residues. The V segment lost 0 bases and the J segment 0 bases; nucleotides outside the gene matches: 7. Germline lookup yields CDR1 MGHRA and CDR2 YSYEKL. This chain's CDR3 is CASSQDPGLVVSYEQYF. The DNA for the CDR3 is TGCGCCAGCAGCCAAGATCCGGGACTAGTCGTCTCCTACGAGCAGTACTTC.

This sequence joins TRBV6-1 and TRBJ2-7; 7 positions match TRBD1. The CDR3 runs to 17 residues. Germline values: CDR1 MNHNS, CDR2 SASEGT. V was pared by 0 bases and J by 4 bases, with 12 bases of the junction left unmatched. CDR3 bases: TGTGCCAGCAGTGAAGCCTATCGGGACAGTCCCTGTTACGAGCAGTACTTC. Translated: CASSEAYRDSPCYEQYF.